These T cell receptor beta chains were read from a single sample in a study of blood T cell repertoires in COVID-19. Clones were read by immunoSEQ multiplex PCR, and TCRdb kept only the in-frame ones, dropping some. The table includes approximately 300,000 clones, 70% to 90% detected once. What was sequenced was PBMCs or T cells enriched from blood (not recorded which). These receptors originate from a woman in her 30s who had recovered from COVID-19. CDR3s include the opening cysteine and the closing phenylalanine or tryptophan. The order of the fields is CDR3 DNA, CDR3 protein, V gene, clone size, D gene, J gene. A D gene is named only where the DNA matches it firmly. The size of a clone is reported for some rows only, either as once, few or many, or as a class for expanded clones.

TGTGCCAGCAGCTTGGGGGGACAGGGGAACACCGGGGAGCTGTTTTTT,CASSLGGQGNTGELFF,TRBV5-4,NA,TRBD1,TRBJ2-2
TGTGCCAGCAGCGATACAGGGGGTGGCTACACCTTC,CASSDTGGGYTF,TRBV12-3/TRBV12-4,NA,TRBD1,TRBJ1-2
TGTGCCTGGAGTGTAAGGGGGTTGGGCGAGCAGTACTTC,CAWSVRGLGEQYF,TRBV30,few,NA,TRBJ2-7
TGTGCCAGCAGCCGCCGGGACACAGACTCTGGAAACACCATATATTTT,CASSRRDTDSGNTIYF,TRBV3-1/TRBV3-2,NA,NA,TRBJ1-3
TGTGCCAGCAGCGTAGCCCCAGGGACAGATACGCAGTATTTT,CASSVAPGTDTQYF,TRBV9,NA,NA,TRBJ2-3
TGTGCCAGCAGCCAACCGGGACAGAGAAATCAGCCCCAGCATTTT,CASSQPGQRNQPQHF,TRBV16,NA,TRBD1,TRBJ1-5
TGTGCCATCAAGCCGGGACAGCAGAACACTGAAGCTTTCTTT,CAIKPGQQNTEAFF,TRBV10-3,NA,TRBD1,TRBJ1-1
TGTGCCTGGAGGGGGACAGGGGGAAATTCACCCCTCCACTTT,CAWRGTGGNSPLHF,TRBV30,NA,TRBD1,TRBJ1-6
TGTGCCAGCTCACGGATACCGGGGGGTGAAGCTTTCTTT,CASSRIPGGEAFF,TRBV18,NA,NA,TRBJ1-1
TGTGCCTGGAGTCCCCATTCAGGGGTCCATCAGCCCCAGCATTTT,CAWSPHSGVHQPQHF,TRBV30,NA,NA,TRBJ1-5